The sample holds many counts of the clone carrying this TCR beta chain. This specimen comes from a study of T-cell memory formation after mild COVID-19. Trimming removed 1 base from V and 4 bases from J; junction bases left unmatched: 4. Per the germline V gene, CDR1 is SGHTA and CDR2 is FQGNSA. The CDR3 contains 15 residues. Via MiXCR, TCRdb re-called the 5' RACE reads, giving one row per CDR3 protein. The sample holds almost 350,000 distinct CDR3 sequences; less than 25% are singletons and the top ten take around a fifth. The receptor comes from a man between 18 and 29 years old who had mild COVID-19 (a few samples of this study predate the infection). Cell type and time point are not known. The chain joins TRBV7-2 to TRBJ2-7; 10 bases align to TRBD2. Sequencing was performed on PBMCs or a T cell subset sorted from them (not recorded which). In DNA form, the CDR3 reads TGTGCCAGCAGCTTAGGCTCACTAGCGGGGTACGAGCAGTACTTC. This translates into CASSLGSLAGYEQYF.